These 10 T cell receptor beta chains originate from one sample sequenced in a study of low-dose radiotherapy and immunotherapy resistance in tumors. With TRAV- and TRBV-specific primers, first-strand cDNA was made, covering the alpha and beta chains. PCR amplification of the TCRs was performed with Phusion for 20 to 25 PCR cycles, and it relied on a constant-region primer together with a V-primer adapter. In TCRdb, the reads were re-called with MiXCR into one record per CDR3 protein. The table has about 39,000 distinct CDR3 sequences, under 25% seen once. Specified time point: after trial treatment. The treatment was: LDRT plus nivolumab, ipilimumab, low-dose cyclophosphamide and aspirin (RACIN trial). Sample: PBMCs, taken after low-dose radiotherapy plus immunotherapy. These receptors came from a female donor with ovarian cancer.

The V and J genes are TRBV12-3 or TRBV12-4 and TRBJ1-5; D possibly corresponds to TRBD1 (5 bases). The CDR3 is 14 residues long. The V end lost 4 bases, the J end lost 3 bases, and 10 bases lay between the germline ends. The DNA of the CDR3 is TGTGCCAGCAGTTGGGCGGGACCCAATCAGCCCCAGCATTTT. Protein: CASSWAGPNQPQHF.

Many counts were recorded for this clonotype. The rearrangement links TRBV24-1 to TRBJ2-1; TRBD2 aligns across 8 bases. Germline CDR1 and CDR2: KGHDR and SFDVKD. The CDR3 is 16 residues long. J lost 6 bases, V lost 1 base, and 7 bases had no gene match. The CDR3 DNA reads TGTGCCACCAGTGATTTAACAGCGGGAGTTCCCAATGAGCAGTTCTTC. Residues: CATSDLTAGVPNEQFF.

This clonotype was seen repeatedly, ten times or more. The V gene is TRBV6-1, the J gene TRBJ2-5; D perhaps matches TRBD2 (6 bases). CDR1 is MNHNS, CDR2 SASEGT, per germline. The CDR3 consists of 14 residues. Trimming pared 6 bases from V and 7 bases from J, leaving 18 bases between. This CDR3 reads CASSVPSAWGTQYF. The CDR3 DNA reads as TGTGCCAGCAGCGTACCTAGCGCCTGGGGGACCCAGTACTTC.

In this sample, this clonotype turned up many times. The V and J genes are TRBV13 and TRBJ1-4; 9 bases match TRBD1. V gave up 4 bases and J gave up 7 bases; unmatched junction bases: 4. The V gene's germline CDR1 is PRHDT and CDR2 FYEKMQ (reference sequence). There are 14 residues in the CDR3. The CDR3 DNA sequence: TGTGCCAGCAGCTCGGGACAGGGTGGTGAAAAACTGTTTTTT. It translates to CASSSGQGGEKLFF.

This clonotype occurred many times. This chain uses TRBV14 with TRBJ1-1, with D perhaps TRBD1 (6 bases). V lost 1 base, J lost 3 bases, and 9 bases lay in between. The germline V gene has CDR1 SGHDN and CDR2 FVKESK. The length of the CDR3 is 14 residues. Written as DNA, the CDR3 is TGTGCCAGCAGCCAAGCCGCAGGGGACACTGAAGCTTTCTTT. It encodes CASSQAAGDTEAFF.

The J gene is TRBJ1-5, the V gene TRBV19; D unresolved. CDR1 and CDR2 (germline): LNHDA, SQIVND (reference sequence). This CDR3 has 13 residues. Trimming shortened V by 4 bases and J by 3 bases, and 7 bases separated the two germline ends. CDR3 loop: CASSSQVNQPQHF. The CDR3 DNA follows: TGTGCCAGTAGTAGCCAGGTCAATCAGCCCCAGCATTTT.

This clonotype occurred many times. The V gene is TRBV20-1, the J gene TRBJ1-5; D gene uncertain. Germline V gives CDR1 DFQATT, CDR2 SNEGSKA (reference sequence). The CDR3 covers 15 residues. Trimming stripped 5 bases from V and 4 bases from J, with 18 bases between. In DNA, the CDR3 is TGCAGTGCTGCCCCGGGGTTTGGGGAGAATCAGCCCCAGCATTTT. This sequence encodes CSAAPGFGENQPQHF.

This clonotype was recorded many times. The chain recombines TRBV29-1 with TRBJ2-7; D call uncertain. The CDR3 has 11 residues. Germline lookup yields CDR1 SQVTM and CDR2 ANQGSEA. Trimming stripped 0 bases from V and 4 bases from J, with 4 bases between. CDR3 DNA sequence: TGCAGCGTTGAAGAAGCTTACGAGCAGTACTTC. Its translation: CSVEEAYEQYF.

This clonotype was detected ten times or more. This chain connects TRBV23-1 to TRBJ1-5, with TRBD1 matching over 7 bases. TRBV23-1 is flagged as an ORF with uncertain function. Unmatched junction bases numbered 9, after V lost 1 base and J lost 0 bases. This CDR3 spans 18 amino acids. CDR3: CASSQFDRVPYSNQPQHF. The DNA for the CDR3 is TGCGCCAGCAGTCAATTCGACAGGGTCCCCTATAGCAATCAGCCCCAGCATTTT.

Remarks on this clonotype: A far larger clone is off by one base, so a read error is likely. V usage is TRBV2 and J usage is TRBJ2-5; a weak D match, TRBD2 (6 bases). The V gene lost 5 bases and the J gene lost 11 bases, with 24 bases spanning the gap. Germline V gene sequence: CDR1 SNHLY, CDR2 FYNNEI. The CDR3 runs 15 residues. Here the CDR3 DNA reads TGTGCCAGCAGTATCGGTGGAGGGTCCTACAATGAGCAGTACTTC. It codes for CASSIGGGSYNEQYF.